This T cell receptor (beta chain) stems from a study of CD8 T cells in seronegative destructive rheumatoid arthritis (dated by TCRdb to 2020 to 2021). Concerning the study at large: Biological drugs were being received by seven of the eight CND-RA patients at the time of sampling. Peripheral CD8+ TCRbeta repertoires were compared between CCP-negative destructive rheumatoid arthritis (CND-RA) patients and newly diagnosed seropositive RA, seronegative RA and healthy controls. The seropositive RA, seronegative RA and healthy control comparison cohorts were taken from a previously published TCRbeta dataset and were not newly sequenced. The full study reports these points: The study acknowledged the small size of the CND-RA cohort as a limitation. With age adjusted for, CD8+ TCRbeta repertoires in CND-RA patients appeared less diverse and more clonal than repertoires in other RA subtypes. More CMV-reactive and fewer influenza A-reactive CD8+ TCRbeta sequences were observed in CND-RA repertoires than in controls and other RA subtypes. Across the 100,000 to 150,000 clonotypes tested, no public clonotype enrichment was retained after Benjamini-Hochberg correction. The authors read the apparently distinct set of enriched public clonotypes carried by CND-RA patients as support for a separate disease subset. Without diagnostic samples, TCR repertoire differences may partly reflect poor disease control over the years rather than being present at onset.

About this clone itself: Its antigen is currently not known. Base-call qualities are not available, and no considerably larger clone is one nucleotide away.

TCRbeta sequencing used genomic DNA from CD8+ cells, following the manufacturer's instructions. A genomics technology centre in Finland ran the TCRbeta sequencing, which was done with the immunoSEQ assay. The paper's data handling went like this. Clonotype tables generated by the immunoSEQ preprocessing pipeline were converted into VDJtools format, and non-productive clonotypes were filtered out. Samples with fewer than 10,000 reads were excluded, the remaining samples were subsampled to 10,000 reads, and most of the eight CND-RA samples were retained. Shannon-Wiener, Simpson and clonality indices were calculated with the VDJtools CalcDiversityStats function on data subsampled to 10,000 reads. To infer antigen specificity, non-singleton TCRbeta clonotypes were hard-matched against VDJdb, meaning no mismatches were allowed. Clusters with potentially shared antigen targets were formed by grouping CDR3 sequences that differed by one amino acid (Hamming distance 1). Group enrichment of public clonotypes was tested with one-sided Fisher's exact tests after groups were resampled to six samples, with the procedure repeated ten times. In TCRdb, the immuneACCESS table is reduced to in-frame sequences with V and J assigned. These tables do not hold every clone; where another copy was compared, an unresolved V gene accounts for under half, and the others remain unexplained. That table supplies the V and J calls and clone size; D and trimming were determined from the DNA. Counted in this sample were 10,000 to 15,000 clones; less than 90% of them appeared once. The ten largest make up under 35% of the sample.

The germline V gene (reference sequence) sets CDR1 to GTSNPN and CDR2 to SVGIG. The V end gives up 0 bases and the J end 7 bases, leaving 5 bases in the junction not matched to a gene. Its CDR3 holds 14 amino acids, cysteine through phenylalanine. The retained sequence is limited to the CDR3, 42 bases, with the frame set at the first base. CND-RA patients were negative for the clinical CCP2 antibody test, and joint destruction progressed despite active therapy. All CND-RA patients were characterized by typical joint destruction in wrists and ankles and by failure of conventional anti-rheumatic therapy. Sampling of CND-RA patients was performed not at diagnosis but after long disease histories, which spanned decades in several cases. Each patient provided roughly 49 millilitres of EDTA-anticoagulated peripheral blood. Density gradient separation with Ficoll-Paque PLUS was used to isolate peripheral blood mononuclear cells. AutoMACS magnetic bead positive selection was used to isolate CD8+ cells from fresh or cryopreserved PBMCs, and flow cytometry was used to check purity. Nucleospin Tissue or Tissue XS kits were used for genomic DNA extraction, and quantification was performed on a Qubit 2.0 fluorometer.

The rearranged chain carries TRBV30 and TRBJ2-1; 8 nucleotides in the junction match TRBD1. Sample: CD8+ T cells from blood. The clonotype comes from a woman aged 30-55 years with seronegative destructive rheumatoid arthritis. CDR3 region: CAWSVSQGANEQFF. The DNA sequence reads TGTGCCTGGAGTGTATCCCAGGGGGCGAATGAGCAGTTCTTC.